This TCR beta chain was observed in a study of T-cell memory formation after mild COVID-19. Study in general: Across donors, TCR clusters were largely donor specific.

This clonotype has a handful of counts. The antigen is undetermined. Study findings and constraints: SARS-CoV-2 specificity was not confirmed for second-wave clones peaking on day 37.

UMIs and sample barcodes were carried by the TCR alpha and TCR beta cDNA libraries that 5'RACE produced using constant-segment primers. One entry per CDR3 protein results from TCRdb running MiXCR on the 5' RACE reads. This table has about 240,000 distinct CDR3 sequences, approximately 9% appearing once. Between the trimmed V and J ends, which lost 6 bases and 4 bases, there was a span of 18 bases. Germline CDR1 and CDR2: MNHEY and SVGEGT. This CDR3 is 15 amino acids long. The TCR was taken from a young man who had mild COVID-19 (a few samples of this study predate the infection). Cell type and time point are not known. The source material was PBMCs or a T cell subset sorted from them (not recorded which). This chain connects TRBV6-2 or TRBV6-3 to TRBJ1-2; D is undetermined. The CDR3 is CASSRGQTRPYGYTF. The CDR3 nucleotides read TGTGCCAGCAGCAGAGGTCAAACCCGCCCCTATGGCTACACCTTC.